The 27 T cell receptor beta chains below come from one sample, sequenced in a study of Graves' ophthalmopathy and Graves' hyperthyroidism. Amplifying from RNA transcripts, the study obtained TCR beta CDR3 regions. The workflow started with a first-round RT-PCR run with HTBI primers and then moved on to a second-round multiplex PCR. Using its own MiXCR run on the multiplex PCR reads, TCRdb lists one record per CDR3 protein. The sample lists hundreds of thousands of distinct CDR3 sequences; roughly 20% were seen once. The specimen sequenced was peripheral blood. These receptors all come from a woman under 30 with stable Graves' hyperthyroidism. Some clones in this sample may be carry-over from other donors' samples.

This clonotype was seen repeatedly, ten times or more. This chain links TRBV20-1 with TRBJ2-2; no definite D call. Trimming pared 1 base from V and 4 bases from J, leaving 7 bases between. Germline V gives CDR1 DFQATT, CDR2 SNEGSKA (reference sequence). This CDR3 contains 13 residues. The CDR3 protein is CSARARSTGELFF. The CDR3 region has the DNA TGCAGTGCTAGAGCCAGGAGCACCGGGGAGCTGTTTTTT.

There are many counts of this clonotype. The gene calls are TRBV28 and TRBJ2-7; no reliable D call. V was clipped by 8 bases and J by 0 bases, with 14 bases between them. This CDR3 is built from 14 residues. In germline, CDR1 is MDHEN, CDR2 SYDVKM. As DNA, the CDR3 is TGTGCCAGCGGAACCTATGACGCCTCCTACGAGCAGTACTTC. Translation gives CASGTYDASYEQYF.

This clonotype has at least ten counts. CDR3 residues: CASSLFGGFVTEAFF. The CDR3, as DNA: TGTGCCAGCTCCTTATTTGGGGGGTTCGTCACTGAAGCTTTCTTT. The chain has TRBV6-4 and TRBJ1-1, with D maybe TRBD1 (5 bases). Trimming took 8 bases from V and 4 from J, leaving 20 bases between them. CDR1 is MRHNA and CDR2 is SNTAGT in the germline V gene. The CDR3 has 15 residues.

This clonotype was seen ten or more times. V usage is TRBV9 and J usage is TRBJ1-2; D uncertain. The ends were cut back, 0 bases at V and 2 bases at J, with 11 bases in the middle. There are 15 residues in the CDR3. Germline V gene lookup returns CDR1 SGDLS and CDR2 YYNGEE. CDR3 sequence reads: CASSVEPGTNYGYTF. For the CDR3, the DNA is TGTGCCAGCAGCGTAGAACCGGGTACGAACTATGGCTACACCTTC.

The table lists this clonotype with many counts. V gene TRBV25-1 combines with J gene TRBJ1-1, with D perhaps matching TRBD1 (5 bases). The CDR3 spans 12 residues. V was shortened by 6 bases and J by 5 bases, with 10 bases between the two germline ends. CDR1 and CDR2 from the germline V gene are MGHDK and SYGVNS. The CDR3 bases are TGTGCCAGCAGGGTAGGGGAGACTGAAGCTTTCTTT. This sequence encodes CASRVGETEAFF.

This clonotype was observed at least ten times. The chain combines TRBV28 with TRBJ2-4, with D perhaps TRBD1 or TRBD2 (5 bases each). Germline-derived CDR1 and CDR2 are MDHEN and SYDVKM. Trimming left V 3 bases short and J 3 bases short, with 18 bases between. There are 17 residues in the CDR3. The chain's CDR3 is CASSLTRGNRGKNIQYF. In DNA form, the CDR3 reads TGTGCCAGCAGTTTGACACGGGGCAACCGGGGCAAAAACATTCAGTACTTC.

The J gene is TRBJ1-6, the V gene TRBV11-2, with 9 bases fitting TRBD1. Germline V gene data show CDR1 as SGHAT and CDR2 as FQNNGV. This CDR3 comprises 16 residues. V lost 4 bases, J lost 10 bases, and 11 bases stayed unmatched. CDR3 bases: TGTGCCAGCAGCTCGCCGACAGGGGGAGACCGCTCACCCCTCCACTTT. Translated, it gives CASSSPTGGDRSPLHF.

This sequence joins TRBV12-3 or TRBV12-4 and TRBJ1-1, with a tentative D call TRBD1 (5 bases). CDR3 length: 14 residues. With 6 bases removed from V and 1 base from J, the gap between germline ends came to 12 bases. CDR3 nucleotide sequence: TGTGCCAGCAGACCGGGGCCAGCGAACACTGAAGCTTTCTTT. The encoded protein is CASRPGPANTEAFF.

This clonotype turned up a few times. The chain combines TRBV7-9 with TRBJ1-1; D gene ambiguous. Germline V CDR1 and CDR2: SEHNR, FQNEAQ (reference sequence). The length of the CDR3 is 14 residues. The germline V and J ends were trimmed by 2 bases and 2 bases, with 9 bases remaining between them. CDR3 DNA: TGTGCCAGCAGCTTACCACAGAGAAACACTGAAGCTTTCTTT. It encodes CASSLPQRNTEAFF. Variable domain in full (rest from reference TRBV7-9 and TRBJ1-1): DTGVSQNPRHKITKRGQNVTFRCDPISEHNRLYWYRQTLGQGPEFLTYFQNEAQLEKSRLLSDRFSAERPKGSFSTLEIQRTEQGDSAMYLCASSLPQRNTEAFFGQGTRLTVV.

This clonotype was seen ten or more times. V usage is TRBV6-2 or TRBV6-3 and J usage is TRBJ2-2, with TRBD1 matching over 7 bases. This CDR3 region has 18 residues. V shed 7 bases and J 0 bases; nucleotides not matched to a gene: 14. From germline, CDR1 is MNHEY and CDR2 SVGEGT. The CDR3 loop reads CASTRDSLHPANTGELFF. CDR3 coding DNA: TGTGCCAGCACCCGGGACAGTCTCCACCCCGCGAACACCGGGGAGCTGTTTTTT.

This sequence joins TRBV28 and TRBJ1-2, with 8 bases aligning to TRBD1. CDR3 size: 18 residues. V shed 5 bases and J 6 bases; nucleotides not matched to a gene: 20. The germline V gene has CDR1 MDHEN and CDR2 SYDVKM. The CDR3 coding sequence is TGTGCCAGCAGTGCGACAGGGGAGGAGGTTACGATGGTGAATGGCTACACCTTC. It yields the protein CASSATGEEVTMVNGYTF.

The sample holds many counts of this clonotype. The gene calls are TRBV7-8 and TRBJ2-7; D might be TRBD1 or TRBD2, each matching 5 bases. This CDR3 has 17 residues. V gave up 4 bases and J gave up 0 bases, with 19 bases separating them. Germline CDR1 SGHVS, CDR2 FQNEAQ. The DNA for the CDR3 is TGTGCCAGCAGCTCACGGGGAGAAAGGACAAGCTCCTACGAGCAGTACTTC. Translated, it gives CASSSRGERTSSYEQYF.

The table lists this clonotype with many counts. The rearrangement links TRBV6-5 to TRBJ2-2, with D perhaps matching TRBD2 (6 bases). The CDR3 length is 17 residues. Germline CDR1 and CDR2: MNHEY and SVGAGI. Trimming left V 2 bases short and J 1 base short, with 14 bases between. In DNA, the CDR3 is TGTGCCAGCAGTTACCCTAGGGACTCAGAGAACACCGGGGAGCTGTTTTTT. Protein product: CASSYPRDSENTGELFF.

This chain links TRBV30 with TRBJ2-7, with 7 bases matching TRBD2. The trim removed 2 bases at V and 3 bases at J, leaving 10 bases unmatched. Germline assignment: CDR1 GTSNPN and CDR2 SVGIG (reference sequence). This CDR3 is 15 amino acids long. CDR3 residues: CAWSNTPGGVYEQYF. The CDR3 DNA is TGTGCCTGGAGTAATACACCTGGGGGGGTCTACGAGCAGTACTTC.

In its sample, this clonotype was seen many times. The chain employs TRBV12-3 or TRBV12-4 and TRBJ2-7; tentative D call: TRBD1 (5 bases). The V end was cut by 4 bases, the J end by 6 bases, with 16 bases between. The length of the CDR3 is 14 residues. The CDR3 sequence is CASSSNRLMGEQYF. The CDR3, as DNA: TGTGCCAGCAGTTCTAACAGGTTGATGGGCGAGCAGTACTTC.

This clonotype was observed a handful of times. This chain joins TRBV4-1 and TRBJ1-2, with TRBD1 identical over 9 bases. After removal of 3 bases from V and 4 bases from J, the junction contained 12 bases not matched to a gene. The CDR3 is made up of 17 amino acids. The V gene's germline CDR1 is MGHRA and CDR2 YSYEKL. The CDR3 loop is CASSQYGPGQGSYGYTF. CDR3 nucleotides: TGCGCCAGCAGCCAGTATGGGCCGGGACAGGGTTCCTATGGCTACACCTTC.

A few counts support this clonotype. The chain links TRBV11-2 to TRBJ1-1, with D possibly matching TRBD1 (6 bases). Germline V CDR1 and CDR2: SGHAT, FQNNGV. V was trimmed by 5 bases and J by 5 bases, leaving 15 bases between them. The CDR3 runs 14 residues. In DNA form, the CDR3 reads TGTGCCAGCAGCCCCGACAGGCGCGTAACTGAAGCTTTCTTT. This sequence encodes CASSPDRRVTEAFF. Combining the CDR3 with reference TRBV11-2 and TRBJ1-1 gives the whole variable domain EAGVAQSPRYKIIEKRQSVAFWCNPISGHATLYWYQQILGQGPKLLIQFQNNGVVDDSQLPKDRFSAERLKGVDSTLKIQPAKLEDSAVYLCASSPDRRVTEAFFGQGTRLTVV.

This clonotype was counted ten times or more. CDR3 nucleotides: TGTGCCAGCAGTTTATCGGCTGGGGAGAGTTACGAGCAGTACTTC. This codes for CASSLSAGESYEQYF. The V call is TRBV27, the J call TRBJ2-7, with D perhaps TRBD2 (5 bases). V lost 0 bases and J 4 bases, leaving 13 bases between the germline ends. The CDR3 spans 15 residues. Per germline, CDR1 MNHEY and CDR2 SMNVEV (reference sequence).

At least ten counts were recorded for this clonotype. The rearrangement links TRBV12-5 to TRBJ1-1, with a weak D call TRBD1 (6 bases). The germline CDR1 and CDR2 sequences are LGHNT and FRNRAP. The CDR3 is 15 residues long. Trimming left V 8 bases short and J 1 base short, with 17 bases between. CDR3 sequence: CASQARGTPNTEAFF. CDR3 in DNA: TGTGCTAGTCAGGCGAGGGGGACTCCGAACACTGAAGCTTTCTTT.

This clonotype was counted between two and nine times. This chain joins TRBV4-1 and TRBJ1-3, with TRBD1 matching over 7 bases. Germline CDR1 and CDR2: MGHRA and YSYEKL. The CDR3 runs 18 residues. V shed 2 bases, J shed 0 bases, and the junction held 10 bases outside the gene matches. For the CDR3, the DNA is TGCGCCAGCAGCCAAACGGGACAGAAGCTTAACTCTGGAAACACCATATATTTT. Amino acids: CASSQTGQKLNSGNTIYF.

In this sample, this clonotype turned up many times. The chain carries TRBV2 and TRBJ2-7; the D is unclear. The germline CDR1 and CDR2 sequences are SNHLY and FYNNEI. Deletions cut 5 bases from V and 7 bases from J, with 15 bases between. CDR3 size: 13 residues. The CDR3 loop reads CASSILLLGEQYF. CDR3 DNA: TGTGCCAGCAGTATACTCCTGTTGGGGGAGCAGTACTTC.

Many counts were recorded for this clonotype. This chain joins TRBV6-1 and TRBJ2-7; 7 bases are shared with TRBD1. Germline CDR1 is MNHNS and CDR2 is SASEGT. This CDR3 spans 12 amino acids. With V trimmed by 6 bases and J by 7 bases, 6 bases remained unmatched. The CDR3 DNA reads TGTGCCAGCAGCACAACAGGGGAAGAGCAGTACTTC. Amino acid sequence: CASSTTGEEQYF.

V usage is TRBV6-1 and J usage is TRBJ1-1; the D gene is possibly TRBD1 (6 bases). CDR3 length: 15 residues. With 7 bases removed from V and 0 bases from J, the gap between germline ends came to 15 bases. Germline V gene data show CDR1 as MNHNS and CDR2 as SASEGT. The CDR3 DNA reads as TGTGCCAGCACCACAGGACAGAGCATGAACACTGAAGCTTTCTTT. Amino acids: CASTTGQSMNTEAFF.

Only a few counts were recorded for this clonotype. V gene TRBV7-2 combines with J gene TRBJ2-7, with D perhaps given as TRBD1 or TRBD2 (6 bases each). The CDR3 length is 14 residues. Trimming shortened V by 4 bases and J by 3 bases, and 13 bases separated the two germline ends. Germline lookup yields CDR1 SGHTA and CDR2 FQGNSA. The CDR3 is CASSSTQGLYEQYF. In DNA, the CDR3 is TGTGCCAGCAGCTCGACACAGGGACTCTACGAGCAGTACTTC.

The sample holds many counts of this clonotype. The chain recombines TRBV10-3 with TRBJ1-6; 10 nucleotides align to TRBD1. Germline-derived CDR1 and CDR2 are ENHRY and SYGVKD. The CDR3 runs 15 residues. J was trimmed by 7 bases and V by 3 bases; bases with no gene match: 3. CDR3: CAISDRDRGNSPLHF. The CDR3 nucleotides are TGTGCCATCAGTGACCGGGACAGGGGAAATTCACCCCTCCACTTT.

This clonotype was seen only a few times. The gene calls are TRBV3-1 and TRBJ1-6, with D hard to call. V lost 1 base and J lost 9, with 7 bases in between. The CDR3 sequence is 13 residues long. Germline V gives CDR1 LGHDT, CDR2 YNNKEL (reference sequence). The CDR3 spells CASSQAWVSPLHF. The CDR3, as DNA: TGTGCCAGCAGCCAAGCATGGGTTTCACCCCTCCACTTT. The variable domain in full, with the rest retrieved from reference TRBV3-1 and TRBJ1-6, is DTAVSQTPKYLVTQMGNDKSIKCEQNLGHDTMYWYKQDSKKFLKIMFSYNNKELIINETVPNRFSPKSPDKAHLNLHINSLELGDSAVYFCASSQAWVSPLHFGNGTRLTVT.

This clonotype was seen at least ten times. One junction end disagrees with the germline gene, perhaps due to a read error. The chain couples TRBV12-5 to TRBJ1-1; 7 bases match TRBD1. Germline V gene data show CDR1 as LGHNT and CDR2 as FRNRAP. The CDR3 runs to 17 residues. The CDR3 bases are TGTGCTAGTGGTTTGACGTACCTGGGACAGAGGAACACTGAAACTTTCTTT. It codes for CASGLTYLGQRNTETFF.